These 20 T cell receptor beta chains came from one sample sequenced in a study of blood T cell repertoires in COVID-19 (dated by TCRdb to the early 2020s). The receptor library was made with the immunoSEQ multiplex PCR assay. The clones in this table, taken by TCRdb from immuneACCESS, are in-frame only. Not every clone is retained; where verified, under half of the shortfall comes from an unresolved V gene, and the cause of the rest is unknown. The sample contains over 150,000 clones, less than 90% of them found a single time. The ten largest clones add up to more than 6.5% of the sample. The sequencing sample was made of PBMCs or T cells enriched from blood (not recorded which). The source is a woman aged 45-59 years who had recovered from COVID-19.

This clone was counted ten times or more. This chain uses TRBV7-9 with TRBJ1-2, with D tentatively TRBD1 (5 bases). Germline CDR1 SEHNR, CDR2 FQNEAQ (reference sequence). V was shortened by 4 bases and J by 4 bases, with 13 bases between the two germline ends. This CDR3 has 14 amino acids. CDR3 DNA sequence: TGTGCCAGCAGCTACGCGGGGGTGTCCTATGGCTACACCTTC. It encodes CASSYAGVSYGYTF.

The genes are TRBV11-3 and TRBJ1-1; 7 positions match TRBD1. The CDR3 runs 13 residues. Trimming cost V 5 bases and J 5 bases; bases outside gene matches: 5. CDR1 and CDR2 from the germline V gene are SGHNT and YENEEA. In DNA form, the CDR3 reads TGTGCCAGCAGCGTGACAGGGAATACTGAAGCTTTCTTT. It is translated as CASSVTGNTEAFF.

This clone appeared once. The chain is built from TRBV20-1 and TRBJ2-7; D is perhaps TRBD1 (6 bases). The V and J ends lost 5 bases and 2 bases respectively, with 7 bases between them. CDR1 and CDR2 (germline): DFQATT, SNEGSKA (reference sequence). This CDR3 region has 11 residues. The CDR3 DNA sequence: TGCAGTGCTTGGACAGCCTACGAGCAGTACTTC. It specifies CSAWTAYEQYF.

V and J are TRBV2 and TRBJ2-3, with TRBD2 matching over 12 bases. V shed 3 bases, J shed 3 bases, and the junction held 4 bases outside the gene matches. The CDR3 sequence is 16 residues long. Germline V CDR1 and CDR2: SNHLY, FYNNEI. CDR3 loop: CASSETSGRVTDTQYF. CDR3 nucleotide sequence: TGTGCCAGCAGTGAGACTAGCGGGAGAGTAACAGATACGCAGTATTTT. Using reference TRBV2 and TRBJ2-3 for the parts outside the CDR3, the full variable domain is EPEVTQTPSHQVTQMGQEVILRCVPISNHLYFYWYRQILGQKVEFLVSFYNNEISEKSEIFDDQFSVERPDGSNFTLKIRSTKLEDSAMYFCASSETSGRVTDTQYFGPGTRLTVL.

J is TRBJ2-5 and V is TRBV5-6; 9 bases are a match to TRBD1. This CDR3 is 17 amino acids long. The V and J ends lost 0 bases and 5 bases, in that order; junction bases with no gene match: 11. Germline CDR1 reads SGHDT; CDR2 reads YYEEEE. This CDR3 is CASSLDVSGTGRETQYF. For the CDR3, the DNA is TGTGCCAGCAGCTTGGATGTCTCGGGGACAGGGAGGGAGACCCAGTACTTC.

CDR3: CASSRTGGNEQFF. The CDR3 DNA is TGTGCCAGCTCGCGGACAGGGGGGAATGAGCAGTTCTTC. The chain recombines TRBV18 with TRBJ2-1; 10 bases are shared with TRBD1. The CDR3 sequence is 13 residues long. Germline V CDR1 and CDR2: KGHSH, LQKENI. Trimming removed 6 bases from V and 7 bases from J; junction bases left unmatched: 3. Drawing the rest from reference TRBV18 and TRBJ2-1, the complete variable domain is NAGVMQNPRHLVRRRGQEARLRCSPMKGHSHVYWYRQLPEEGLKFMVYLQKENIIDESGMPKERFSAEFPKEGPSILRIQQVVRGDSAAYFCASSRTGGNEQFFGPGTRLTVL.

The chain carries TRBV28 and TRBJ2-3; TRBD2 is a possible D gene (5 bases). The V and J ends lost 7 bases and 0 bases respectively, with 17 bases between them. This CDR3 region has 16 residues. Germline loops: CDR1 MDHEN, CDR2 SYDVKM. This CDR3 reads CASTPLAPLSTDTQYF. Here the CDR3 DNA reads TGTGCCAGCACCCCCTTAGCGCCCCTTAGCACAGATACGCAGTATTTT.

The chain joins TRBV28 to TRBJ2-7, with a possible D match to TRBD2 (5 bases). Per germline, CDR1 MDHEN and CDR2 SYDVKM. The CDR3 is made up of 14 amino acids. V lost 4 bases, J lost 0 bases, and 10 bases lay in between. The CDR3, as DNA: TGTGCCAGCAGTTCTGGGCTAGCCTCCTACGAGCAGTACTTC. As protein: CASSSGLASYEQYF.

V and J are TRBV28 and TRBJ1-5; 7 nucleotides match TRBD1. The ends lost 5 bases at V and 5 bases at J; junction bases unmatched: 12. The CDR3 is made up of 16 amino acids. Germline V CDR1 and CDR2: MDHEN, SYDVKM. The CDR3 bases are TGTGCCAGCAGTCCGTGGGACAGCGGTTCCGATCAGCCCCAGCATTTT. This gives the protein CASSPWDSGSDQPQHF.

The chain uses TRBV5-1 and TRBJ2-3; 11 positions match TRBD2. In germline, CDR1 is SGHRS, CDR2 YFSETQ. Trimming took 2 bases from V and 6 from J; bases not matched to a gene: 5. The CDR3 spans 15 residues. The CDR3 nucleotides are TGCGCCAGCAGCTTAACGACTAGCGGGACCGATACGCAGTATTTT. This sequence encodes CASSLTTSGTDTQYF.

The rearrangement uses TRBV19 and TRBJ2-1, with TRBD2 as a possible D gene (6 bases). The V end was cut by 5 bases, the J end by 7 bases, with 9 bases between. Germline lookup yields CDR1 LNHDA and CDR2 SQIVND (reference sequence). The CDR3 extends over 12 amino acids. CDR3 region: CASSALANEQFF. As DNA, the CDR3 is TGTGCCAGTAGTGCCCTAGCGAATGAGCAGTTCTTC.

Here the CDR3 reads CASSWSGYNQPQHF. CDR3 nucleotide sequence: TGTGCCAGCAGTTGGTCGGGGTACAATCAGCCCCAGCATTTT. This chain uses TRBV27 with TRBJ1-5; D uncertain. The CDR3 is 14 amino acids. With 4 bases removed from V and 3 bases from J, the gap between germline ends came to 10 bases. From germline, CDR1 is MNHEY and CDR2 SMNVEV (reference sequence).

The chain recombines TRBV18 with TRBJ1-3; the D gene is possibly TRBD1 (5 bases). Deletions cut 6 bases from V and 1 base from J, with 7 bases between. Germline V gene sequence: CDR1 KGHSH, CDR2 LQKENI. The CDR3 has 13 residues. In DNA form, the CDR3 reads TGTGCCAGCTCGGACACTTCTGGAAACACCATATATTTT. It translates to CASSDTSGNTIYF.

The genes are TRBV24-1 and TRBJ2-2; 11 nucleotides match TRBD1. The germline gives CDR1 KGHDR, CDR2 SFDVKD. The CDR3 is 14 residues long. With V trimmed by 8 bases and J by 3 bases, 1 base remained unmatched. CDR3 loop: CATMGQGDTGELFF. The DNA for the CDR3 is TGTGCCACCATGGGACAGGGGGACACCGGGGAGCTGTTTTTT.

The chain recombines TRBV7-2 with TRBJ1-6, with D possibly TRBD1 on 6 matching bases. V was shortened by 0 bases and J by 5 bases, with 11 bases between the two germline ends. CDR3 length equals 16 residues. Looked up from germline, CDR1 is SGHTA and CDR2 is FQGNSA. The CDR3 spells CASSLAGGKDNSPLHF. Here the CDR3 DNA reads TGTGCCAGCAGCTTAGCAGGGGGAAAGGATAATTCACCCCTCCACTTT.

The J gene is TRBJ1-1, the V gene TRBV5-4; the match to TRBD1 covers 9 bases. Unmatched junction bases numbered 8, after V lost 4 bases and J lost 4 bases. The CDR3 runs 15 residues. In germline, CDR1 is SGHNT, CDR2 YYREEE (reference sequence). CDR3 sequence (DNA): TGTGCCAGCAGCCGCGCCGGGACAGGGCCCACTGAAGCTTTCTTT. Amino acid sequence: CASSRAGTGPTEAFF.

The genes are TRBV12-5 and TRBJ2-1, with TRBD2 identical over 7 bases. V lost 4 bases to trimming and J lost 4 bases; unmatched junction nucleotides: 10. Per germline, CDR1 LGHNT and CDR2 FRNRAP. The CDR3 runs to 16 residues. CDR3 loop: CASGSYRDYPYNEQFF. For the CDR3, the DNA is TGTGCTAGTGGTTCCTACCGGGACTACCCTTACAATGAGCAGTTCTTC.

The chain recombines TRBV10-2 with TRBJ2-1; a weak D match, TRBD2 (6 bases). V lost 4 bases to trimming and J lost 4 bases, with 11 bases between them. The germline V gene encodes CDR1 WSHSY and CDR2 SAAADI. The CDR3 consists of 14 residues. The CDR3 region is CASSAGGTYNEQFF. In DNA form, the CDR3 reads TGCGCCAGCAGTGCCGGCGGGACTTACAATGAGCAGTTCTTC.

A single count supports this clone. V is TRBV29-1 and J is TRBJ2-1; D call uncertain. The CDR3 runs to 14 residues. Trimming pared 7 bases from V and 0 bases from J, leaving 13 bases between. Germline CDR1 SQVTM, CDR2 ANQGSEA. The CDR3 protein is CSAGRQVSYNEQFF. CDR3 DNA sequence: TGCAGCGCCGGTAGACAAGTCTCCTACAATGAGCAGTTCTTC.

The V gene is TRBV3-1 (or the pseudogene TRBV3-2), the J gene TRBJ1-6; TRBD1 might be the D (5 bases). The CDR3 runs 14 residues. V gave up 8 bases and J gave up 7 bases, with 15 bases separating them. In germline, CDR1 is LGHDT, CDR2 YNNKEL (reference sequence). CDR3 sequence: CASEVSGANSPLHF. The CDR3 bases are TGTGCCAGCGAGGTATCTGGGGCCAATTCACCCCTCCACTTT.